These 31 T cell receptor beta chains were all obtained from the same sample, sequenced in a study of cytomegalovirus exposure and HLA in healthy donors. TCRdb's table, derived via immunoSEQ multiplex PCR, lists solely in-frame clones and lacks some. The sample yields some 270,000 clones, just over 85% seen once. The sequenced sample was PBMCs. The receptors were gathered from a woman under 30 in good health and CMV-seronegative.

The J gene is TRBJ2-3, the V gene TRBV4-3, with 9 bases aligning to TRBD2. With V trimmed by 1 base and J by 0 bases, 5 bases remained unmatched. This CDR3 has 17 amino acids. The germline V gene has CDR1 LGHNA and CDR2 YSLEER. CDR3 DNA: TGCGCCAGCAGCCAAGCCGTAGCGGGGGTTAGCACAGATACGCAGTATTTT. It specifies CASSQAVAGVSTDTQYF.

The chain couples TRBV11-3 to TRBJ2-5; a possible D gene is TRBD2 (5 bases). Germline V gene lookup returns CDR1 SGHNT and CDR2 YENEEA. The CDR3 has 13 amino acids. V shed 5 bases and J shed 7 bases, with 14 bases lying between them. For the CDR3, the DNA is TGTGCCAGCAGCCCCGGGGAGCGGACGACCCAGTACTTC. Translation: CASSPGERTTQYF.

The CDR3 DNA sequence: TGTGCCAGTAGTATGGGGCAGGGGGCGGAGGAGCAGTACTTC. Protein product: CASSMGQGAEEQYF. This chain connects TRBV19 to TRBJ2-7; 8 nucleotides align to TRBD1. With V trimmed by 3 bases and J by 7 bases, 8 bases remained unmatched. This CDR3 spans 14 amino acids. CDR1 and CDR2 (germline): LNHDA, SQIVND (reference sequence).

The chain links TRBV5-4 to TRBJ1-2; weak D call: TRBD1 (5 bases). Germline V CDR1 and CDR2: SGHNT, YYREEE (reference sequence). Trimming removed 4 bases from V and 4 bases from J, with 20 bases in between. CDR3 size: 16 residues. In DNA form, the CDR3 reads TGTGCCAGCAGCCCAAATGCGGGACTGACAAGCTATGGCTACACCTTC. Protein: CASSPNAGLTSYGYTF. The full variable domain, rest sourced from reference TRBV5-4 and TRBJ1-2, is ETGVTQSPTHLIKTRGQQVTLRCSSQSGHNTVSWYQQALGQGPQFIFQYYREEENGRGNFPPRFSGLQFPNYSSELNVNALELDDSALYLCASSPNAGLTSYGYTFGSGTRLTVV.

The V and J genes are TRBV29-1 and TRBJ2-1, with a weak D call TRBD1 (6 bases). Germline V lookup: CDR1 SQVTM, CDR2 ANQGSEA. V was trimmed by 3 bases and J by 0 bases, leaving 12 bases between them. The CDR3 sequence is 15 residues long. The CDR3 region has the DNA TGCAGCGTTGAGAGTCCGGACAGCTCCTACAATGAGCAGTTCTTC. Amino acids: CSVESPDSSYNEQFF.

The J gene is TRBJ2-7, the V gene TRBV6-1; 7 bases fit TRBD2. The CDR3 is 16 residues long. Looked up from germline, CDR1 is MNHNS and CDR2 is SASEGT. Trimming cost V 1 base and J 3 bases; bases outside gene matches: 9. CDR3 nucleotides: TGTGCCAGCAGTGAAGAATTCGGGGGGTTTGACTACGAGCAGTACTTC. As protein: CASSEEFGGFDYEQYF.

V gene TRBV12-2 combines with J gene TRBJ2-5; the table's D call, TRBD2, has no DNA check behind it. TRBV12-2 is flagged as a pseudogene. The CDR3 is 16 amino acids. CDR3 region: CASRLRLAARQETQYF. The DNA for the CDR3 is TGTGCAAGTCGCCTTCGACTAGCGGCCCGACAAGAGACCCAGTACTTC.

CDR3 nucleotide sequence: TGTGCCAGCTCACCGAGCGGGAATGAAGCTTTCTTT. It translates to CASSPSGNEAFF. This sequence joins TRBV18 and TRBJ1-1; D uncertain. V dropped 3 bases and J dropped 7 bases, with 9 bases sitting between them. CDR1 is KGHSH and CDR2 is LQKENI in the germline V gene. The CDR3 has 12 amino acids.

The chain joins TRBV2 to TRBJ1-5; D gene unclear. This CDR3 comprises 14 residues. Germline values: CDR1 SNHLY, CDR2 FYNNEI. V shed 7 bases and J shed 0 bases, with 10 bases lying between them. CDR3 nucleotide sequence: TGTGCCAGCATGCCAGAACATAGCAATCAGCCCCAGCATTTT. Residues: CASMPEHSNQPQHF.

J is TRBJ1-6 and V is TRBV9; D unclear. Germline CDR1 reads SGDLS; CDR2 reads YYNGEE. V was clipped by 0 bases and J by 7 bases, with 8 bases between them. The CDR3 runs 14 residues. In DNA form, the CDR3 reads TGTGCCAGCAGCGTAGGAGGGCCCAATTCACCCCTCCACTTT. Translated: CASSVGGPNSPLHF.

The V gene is TRBV4-3, the J gene TRBJ1-5, with TRBD1 as a possible D gene (5 bases). Germline V gene lookup returns CDR1 LGHNA and CDR2 YSLEER. Between the trimmed V and J ends, which lost 3 bases and 11 bases, there was a span of 38 bases. This CDR3 has 21 amino acids. The CDR3 DNA sequence: TGCGCCAGCAGCCAGAACCCAAGCTGCAAGATATCGGGGCGGGACCAACTTACCCAGCATTTT. It is translated as CASSQNPSCKISGRDQLTQHF.

This clone was seen a few times. The rearrangement uses TRBV30 and TRBJ1-2; TRBD1 matches 8 bases. Per germline, CDR1 GTSNPN and CDR2 SVGIG (reference sequence). The CDR3 is 13 residues long. J lost 6 bases, V lost 7 bases, and 10 bases had no gene match. The CDR3 sequence: CASLMDRADGYTF. In DNA form, the CDR3 reads TGTGCCTCCTTAATGGACAGGGCCGATGGCTACACCTTC.

There are a few counts of this clone. V usage is TRBV19 and J usage is TRBJ1-2, with 9 nucleotides matching TRBD1. Germline trimming cut 7 bases from V and 3 bases from J; bases unmatched to any gene: 6. The CDR3 spans 14 residues. Germline lookup yields CDR1 LNHDA and CDR2 SQIVND (reference sequence). CDR3 residues: CASTLGQGDYGYTF. The CDR3 DNA is TGTGCCAGTACTTTGGGACAGGGAGACTATGGCTACACCTTC.

The chain couples TRBV28 to TRBJ1-2, with D maybe TRBD1 (6 bases). The length of the CDR3 is 14 residues. The germline V gene has CDR1 MDHEN and CDR2 SYDVKM. Trimming left V 5 bases short and J 0 bases short, with 10 bases between. The CDR3 here is CASSKDRANYGYTF. In nucleotides, the CDR3 is TGTGCCAGCAGTAAGGACAGAGCTAACTATGGCTACACCTTC.

The chain carries TRBV19 and TRBJ2-7; 7 nucleotides line up with TRBD1. This CDR3 spans 14 amino acids. Trimming at V came to 2 bases and at J to 0 bases, leaving 1 base not matched to a gene. Germline V gene lookup returns CDR1 LNHDA and CDR2 SQIVND (reference sequence). CDR3 sequence reads: CASSIQGDSYEQYF. The DNA of the CDR3 is TGTGCCAGTAGTATACAGGGGGACTCCTACGAGCAGTACTTC.

The chain employs TRBV7-9 and TRBJ2-7; TRBD1 aligns across 7 bases. CDR3 length: 14 amino acids. J lost 3 bases, V lost 4 bases, and 6 bases had no gene match. Germline V gene lookup returns CDR1 SEHNR and CDR2 FQNEAQ (reference sequence). CDR3 amino acids: CASSSETGDYEQYF. The CDR3 nucleotides are TGTGCCAGCAGCTCAGAAACAGGGGACTACGAGCAGTACTTC.

The chain links TRBV12-5 to TRBJ2-1, with TRBD1 matching over 7 bases. Germline loops: CDR1 LGHNT, CDR2 FRNRAP. The CDR3 extends over 16 amino acids. The ends lost 1 base at V and 2 bases at J; junction bases unmatched: 5. The CDR3: CASGLGTGTAYNEQFF. CDR3 nucleotides: TGTGCTAGTGGTTTGGGGACCGGGACAGCCTACAATGAGCAGTTCTTC.

The chain joins TRBV30 to TRBJ1-1; D is possibly TRBD1 (5 bases). The germline gives CDR1 GTSNPN, CDR2 SVGIG (reference sequence). V gave up 0 bases and J gave up 3 bases, with 20 bases separating them. The CDR3 runs to 17 residues. CDR3 region: CAWSVGFNQGWDTEAFF. In DNA, the CDR3 is TGTGCCTGGAGTGTAGGTTTTAATCAGGGATGGGACACTGAAGCTTTCTTT. Together with reference TRBV30 and TRBJ1-1, the CDR3 gives the full variable domain: SQTIHQWPATLVQPVGSPLSLECTVEGTSNPNLYWYRQAAGRGLQLLFYSVGIGQISSEVPQNLSASRPQDRQFILSSKKLLLSDSGFYLCAWSVGFNQGWDTEAFFGQGTRLTVV.

CDR3 in amino acids: CASSTEQGWVQPQHF. The CDR3 DNA reads TGTGCCAGTAGTACCGAACAGGGTTGGGTTCAGCCCCAGCATTTT. V is TRBV19 and J is TRBJ1-5, with D maybe TRBD1 (6 bases). V was shortened by 4 bases and J by 6 bases, with 16 bases between the two germline ends. The CDR3 spans 15 residues. Germline V gene data show CDR1 as LNHDA and CDR2 as SQIVND (reference sequence).

The chain joins TRBV5-6 to TRBJ1-2, with 7 bases identical to TRBD1. There are 13 residues in the CDR3. Trimming cost V 5 bases and J 6 bases; bases outside gene matches: 7. The germline V gene has CDR1 SGHDT and CDR2 YYEEEE. CDR3 residues: CASSSGQVDGYTF. The CDR3 bases are TGTGCCAGCAGTTCTGGACAGGTGGATGGCTACACCTTC.

The chain combines TRBV7-3 with TRBJ1-1, with a possible D match to TRBD1 (5 bases). Germline V gives CDR1 SGHTA, CDR2 FQGTGA. The CDR3 runs 13 residues. Trimming took off 4 bases at V and 7 bases at J, with 13 bases between the two ends. Here the CDR3 DNA reads TGTGCCAGCAGCTCGCATCGGGGGGATGAAGCTTTCTTT. This gives the protein CASSSHRGDEAFF.

The chain couples TRBV5-1 to TRBJ1-3; D is possibly TRBD1 (6 bases). This CDR3 has 16 residues. V was pared by 0 bases and J by 2 bases, with 12 bases between. CDR1 is SGHRS, CDR2 YFSETQ, per germline. The DNA of the CDR3 is TGCGCCAGCAGCTTGGCAGGGGCAGCCGCTGGAAACACCATATATTTT. Translation: CASSLAGAAAGNTIYF. The complete variable domain, with remaining parts taken from reference TRBV5-1 and TRBJ1-3, reads KAGVTQTPRYLIKTRGQQVTLSCSPISGHRSVSWYQQTPGQGLQFLFEYFSETQRNKGNFPGRFSGRQFSNSRSEMNVSTLELGDSALYLCASSLAGAAAGNTIYFGEGSWLTVV.

This clone showed up just once. The genes are TRBV29-1 and TRBJ2-6; no clear D. Trimming stripped 5 bases from V and 2 bases from J, with 4 bases between. Per germline, CDR1 SQVTM and CDR2 ANQGSEA. The CDR3 spans 12 residues. The CDR3 nucleotides are TGCAGCGTTATTACTGGGGCCAACGTCCTGACTTTC. The encoded protein is CSVITGANVLTF.

The chain is built from TRBV7-6 and TRBJ2-1, with TRBD1 matching over 10 bases. The germline V gene encodes CDR1 SGHVS and CDR2 FNYEAQ. This CDR3 is built from 16 residues. V was pared by 2 bases and J by 2 bases, with 3 bases of the junction left unmatched. The CDR3 sequence: CASSLYGQGAYNEQFF. In nucleotides, the CDR3 is TGTGCCAGCAGCTTATACGGACAGGGGGCCTACAATGAGCAGTTCTTC.

CDR3 DNA: TGTGCCAGCAGCGTCGCACCGGGACAGGGGAGCGGGGAGCTGTTTTTT. Amino acid sequence: CASSVAPGQGSGELFF. The genes are TRBV7-3 and TRBJ2-2; TRBD1 agrees at 10 bases. V trimming: 5 bases; J trimming: 7 bases; junction bases outside the gene matches: 10. The CDR3 is 16 residues long. Germline V CDR1 and CDR2: SGHTA, FQGTGA.

The chain couples TRBV2 to TRBJ2-7; maybe TRBD2 (5 bases). CDR3 length: 12 amino acids. In germline, CDR1 is SNHLY, CDR2 FYNNEI. The V gene lost 8 bases and the J gene lost 6 bases, with 14 bases spanning the gap. CDR3 bases: TGTGCCAGCTTAACTCCCCGGGGCGAGCAGTACTTC. As protein: CASLTPRGEQYF.

The V gene is TRBV9, the J gene TRBJ2-2, with 7 bases matching TRBD1. This CDR3 comprises 17 residues. V lost 1 base, J lost 7 bases, and 13 bases stayed unmatched. CDR1 SGDLS and CDR2 YYNGEE come from the germline V gene. The chain's CDR3 is CASSVNRQGLNSGELFF. The DNA for the CDR3 is TGTGCCAGCAGCGTAAACAGACAGGGCCTTAATAGCGGGGAGCTGTTTTTT.

The CDR3 nucleotides are TGTGCCAGCAGCGGATCGTGGCGGGGGGATATGTACGAGCAGTACTTC. Translation: CASSGSWRGDMYEQYF. The chain links TRBV7-9 to TRBJ2-7; 8 bases agree with TRBD2. This CDR3 has 16 residues. Trimming cost V 5 bases and J 4 bases; bases outside gene matches: 13. From germline, CDR1 is SEHNR and CDR2 FQNEAQ (reference sequence).

This clone has only a few counts. This chain joins TRBV7-9 and TRBJ2-7; 7 bases line up with TRBD2. Per germline, CDR1 SEHNR and CDR2 FQNEAQ (reference sequence). The J segment lost 5 bases and the V segment lost 2 bases, leaving 9 bases of the junction unmatched. The CDR3 extends over 15 amino acids. The DNA for the CDR3 is TGTGCCAGCAGCTTAATCGGGGGGTCTCGGAACGAGCAGTACTTC. Protein: CASSLIGGSRNEQYF.

The chain has TRBV6-5 and TRBJ1-1; D is perhaps TRBD1 (6 bases). V lost 2 bases and J 5 bases, leaving 9 bases between the germline ends. The CDR3 runs 13 residues. Germline values: CDR1 MNHEY, CDR2 SVGAGI. This CDR3 reads CASSYEQGTEAFF. Written as DNA, the CDR3 is TGTGCCAGCAGTTACGAACAGGGAACTGAAGCTTTCTTT.

The V gene is TRBV6-1, the J gene TRBJ2-5; D might be TRBD2 (6 bases). V was trimmed by 8 bases and J by 5 bases, leaving 15 bases between them. This CDR3 has 13 amino acids. Germline CDR1 reads MNHNS; CDR2 reads SASEGT. This CDR3 is CASWYYRGETQYF. The CDR3 DNA sequence: TGTGCCAGCTGGTATTATCGGGGGGAGACCCAGTACTTC.